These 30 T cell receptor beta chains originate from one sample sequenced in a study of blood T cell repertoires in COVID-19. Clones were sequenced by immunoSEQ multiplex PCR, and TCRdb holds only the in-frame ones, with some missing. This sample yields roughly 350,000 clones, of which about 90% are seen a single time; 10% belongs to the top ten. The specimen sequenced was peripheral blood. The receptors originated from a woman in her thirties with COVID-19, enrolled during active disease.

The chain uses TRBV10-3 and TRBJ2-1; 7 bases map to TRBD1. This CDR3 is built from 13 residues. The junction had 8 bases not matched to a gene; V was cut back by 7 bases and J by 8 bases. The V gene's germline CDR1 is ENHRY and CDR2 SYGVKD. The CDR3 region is CAITQTGLDEQFF. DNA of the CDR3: TGTGCCATCACCCAGACAGGGCTGGATGAGCAGTTCTTC.

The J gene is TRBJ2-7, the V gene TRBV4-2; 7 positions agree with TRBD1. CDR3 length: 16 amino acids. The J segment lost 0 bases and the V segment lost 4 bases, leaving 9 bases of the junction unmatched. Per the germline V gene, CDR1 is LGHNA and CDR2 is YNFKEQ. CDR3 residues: CASSPRADRYSYEQYF. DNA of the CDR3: TGTGCCAGCAGCCCCCGTGCGGACAGGTACTCCTACGAGCAGTACTTC.

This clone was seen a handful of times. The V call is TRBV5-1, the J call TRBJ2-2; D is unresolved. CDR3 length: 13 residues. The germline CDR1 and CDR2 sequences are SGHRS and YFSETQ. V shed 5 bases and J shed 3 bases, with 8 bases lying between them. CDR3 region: CASRRRDTGELFF. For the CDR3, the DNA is TGCGCCAGCAGACGCCGGGACACCGGGGAGCTGTTTTTT. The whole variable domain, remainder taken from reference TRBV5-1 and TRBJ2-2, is KAGVTQTPRYLIKTRGQQVTLSCSPISGHRSVSWYQQTPGQGLQFLFEYFSETQRNKGNFPGRFSGRQFSNSRSEMNVSTLELGDSALYLCASRRRDTGELFFGEGSRLTVL.

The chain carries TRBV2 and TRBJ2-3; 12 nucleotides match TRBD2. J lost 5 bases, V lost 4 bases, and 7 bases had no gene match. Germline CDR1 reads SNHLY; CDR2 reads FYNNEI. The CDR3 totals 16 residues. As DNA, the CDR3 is TGTGCCAGCAGTGTGCAGACTAGCGGGAGAGTAGATACGCAGTATTTT. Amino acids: CASSVQTSGRVDTQYF.

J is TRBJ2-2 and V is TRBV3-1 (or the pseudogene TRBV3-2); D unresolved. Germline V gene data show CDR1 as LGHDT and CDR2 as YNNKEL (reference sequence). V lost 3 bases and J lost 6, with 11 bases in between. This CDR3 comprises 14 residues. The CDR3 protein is CASSQLSRAGELFF. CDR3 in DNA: TGTGCCAGCAGCCAGCTAAGCCGTGCCGGGGAGCTGTTTTTT.

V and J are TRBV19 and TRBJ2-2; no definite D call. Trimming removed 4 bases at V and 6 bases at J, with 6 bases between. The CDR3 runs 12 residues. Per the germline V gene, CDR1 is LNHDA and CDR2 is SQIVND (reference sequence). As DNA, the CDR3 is TGTGCCAGTAGTACGCCAGCCGGGGAGCTGTTTTTT. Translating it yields CASSTPAGELFF.

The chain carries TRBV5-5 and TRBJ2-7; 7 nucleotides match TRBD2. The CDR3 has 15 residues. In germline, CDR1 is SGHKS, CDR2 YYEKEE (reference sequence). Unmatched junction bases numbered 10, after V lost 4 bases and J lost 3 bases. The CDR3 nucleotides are TGTGCCAGCAGCCAACAGCCAGCGGGGTACTACGAGCAGTACTTC. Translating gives CASSQQPAGYYEQYF.

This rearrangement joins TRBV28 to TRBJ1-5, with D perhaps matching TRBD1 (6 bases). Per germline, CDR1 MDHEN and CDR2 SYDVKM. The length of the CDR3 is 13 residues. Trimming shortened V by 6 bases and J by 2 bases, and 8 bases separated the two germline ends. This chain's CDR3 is CASRPGGNQPQHF. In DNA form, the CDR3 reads TGTGCCAGCAGACCAGGGGGCAATCAGCCCCAGCATTTT.

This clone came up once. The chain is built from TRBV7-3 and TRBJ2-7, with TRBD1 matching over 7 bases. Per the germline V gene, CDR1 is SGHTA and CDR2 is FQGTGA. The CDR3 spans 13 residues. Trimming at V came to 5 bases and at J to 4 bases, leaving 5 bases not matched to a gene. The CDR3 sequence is CASSQGDGYEQYF. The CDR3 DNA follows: TGTGCCAGCAGCCAGGGGGACGGATACGAGCAGTACTTC.

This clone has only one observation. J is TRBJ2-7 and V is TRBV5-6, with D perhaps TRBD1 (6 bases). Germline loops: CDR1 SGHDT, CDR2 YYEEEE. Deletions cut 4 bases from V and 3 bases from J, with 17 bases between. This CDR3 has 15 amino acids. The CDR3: CASSLGLGASYEQYF. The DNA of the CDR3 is TGTGCCAGCAGCCTCGGCCTGGGGGCTAGCTACGAGCAGTACTTC.

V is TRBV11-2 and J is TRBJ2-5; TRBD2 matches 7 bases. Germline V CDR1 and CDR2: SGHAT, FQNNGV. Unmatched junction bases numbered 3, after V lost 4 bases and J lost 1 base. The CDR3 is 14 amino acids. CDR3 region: CASSWTGGQETQYF. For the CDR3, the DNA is TGTGCCAGCAGCTGGACGGGAGGCCAAGAGACCCAGTACTTC.

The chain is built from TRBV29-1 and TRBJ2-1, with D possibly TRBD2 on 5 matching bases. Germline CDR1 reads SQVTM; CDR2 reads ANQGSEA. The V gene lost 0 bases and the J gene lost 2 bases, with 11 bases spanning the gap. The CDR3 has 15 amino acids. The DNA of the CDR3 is TGCAGCGTTGAAGATCCGGGGAAAGCCTACAATGAGCAGTTCTTC. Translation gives CSVEDPGKAYNEQFF.

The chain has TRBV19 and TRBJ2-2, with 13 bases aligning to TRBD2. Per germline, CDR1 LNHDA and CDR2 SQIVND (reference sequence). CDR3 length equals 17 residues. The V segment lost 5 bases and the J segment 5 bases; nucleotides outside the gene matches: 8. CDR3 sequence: CASSLTSGRVWTGELFF. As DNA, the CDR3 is TGTGCCAGTAGTTTAACTAGCGGGAGGGTTTGGACCGGGGAGCTGTTTTTT. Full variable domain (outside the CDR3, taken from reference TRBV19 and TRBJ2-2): DGGITQSPKYLFRKEGQNVTLSCEQNLNHDAMYWYRQDPGQGLRLIYYSQIVNDFQKGDIAEGYSVSREKKESFPLTVTSAQKNPTAFYLCASSLTSGRVWTGELFFGEGSRLTVL.

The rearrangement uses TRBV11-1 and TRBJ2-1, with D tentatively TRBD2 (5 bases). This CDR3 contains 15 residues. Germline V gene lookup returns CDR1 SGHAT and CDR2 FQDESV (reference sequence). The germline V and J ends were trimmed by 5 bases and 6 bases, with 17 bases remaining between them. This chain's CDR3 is CASSPGVATGNEQFF. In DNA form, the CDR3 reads TGTGCCAGCAGCCCCGGTGTAGCGACGGGCAATGAGCAGTTCTTC. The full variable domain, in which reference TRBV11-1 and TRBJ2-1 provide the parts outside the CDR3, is EAEVAQSPRYKITEKSQAVAFWCDPISGHATLYWYRQILGQGPELLVQFQDESVVDDSQLPKDRFSAERLKGVDSTLKIQPAELGDSAMYLCASSPGVATGNEQFFGPGTRLTVL.

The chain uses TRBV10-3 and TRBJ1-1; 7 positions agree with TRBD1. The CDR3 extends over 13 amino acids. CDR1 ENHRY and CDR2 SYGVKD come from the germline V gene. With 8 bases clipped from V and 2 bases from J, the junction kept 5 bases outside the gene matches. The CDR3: CAIGTDFNTEAFF. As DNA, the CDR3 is TGTGCCATCGGGACAGACTTTAACACTGAAGCTTTCTTT.

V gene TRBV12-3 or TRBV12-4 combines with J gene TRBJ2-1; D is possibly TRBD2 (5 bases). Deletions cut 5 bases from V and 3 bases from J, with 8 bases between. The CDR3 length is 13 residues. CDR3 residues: CASSLTSYNEQFF. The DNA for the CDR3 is TGTGCCAGCAGTCTTACTAGCTACAATGAGCAGTTCTTC.

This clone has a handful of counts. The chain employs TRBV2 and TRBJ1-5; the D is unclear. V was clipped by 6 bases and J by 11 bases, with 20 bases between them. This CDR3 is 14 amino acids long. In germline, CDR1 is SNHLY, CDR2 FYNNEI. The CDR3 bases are TGTGCCAGCAGGGAGGTTGGACCCTCACGGGCCCAGCATTTT. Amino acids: CASREVGPSRAQHF.

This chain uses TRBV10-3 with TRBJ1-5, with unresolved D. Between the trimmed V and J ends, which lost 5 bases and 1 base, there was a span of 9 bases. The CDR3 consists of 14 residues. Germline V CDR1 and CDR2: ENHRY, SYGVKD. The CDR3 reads CAISRGYSNQPQHF. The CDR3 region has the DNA TGTGCCATCAGTAGAGGGTACAGCAATCAGCCCCAGCATTTT.

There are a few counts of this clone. CDR3 in DNA: TGCGCCAGCGGGACTAGCGGGAGAGATACGCAGTATTTT. It encodes CASGTSGRDTQYF. The V and J genes are TRBV10-2 and TRBJ2-3, with TRBD2 matching 14 bases. Germline assignment: CDR1 WSHSY and CDR2 SAAADI. This CDR3 region has 13 residues. J lost 5 bases, V lost 8 bases, and 0 bases had no gene match.

The CDR3: CASSSRTGGGETQYF. The CDR3 DNA sequence: TGTGCCAGCAGCTCCCGGACAGGAGGTGGAGAGACCCAGTACTTC. This chain uses TRBV7-3 with TRBJ2-5, with TRBD1 matching 7 bases. From germline, CDR1 is SGHTA and CDR2 FQGTGA. V was pared by 4 bases and J by 4 bases, with 9 bases of the junction left unmatched. The CDR3 loop spans 15 amino acids. The full variable domain, rest sourced from reference TRBV7-3 and TRBJ2-5, is GAGVSQTPSNKVTEKGKYVELRCDPISGHTALYWYRQSLGQGPEFLIYFQGTGAADDSGLPNDRFFAVRPEGSVSTLKIQRTERGDSAVYLCASSSRTGGGETQYFGPGTRLLVL.

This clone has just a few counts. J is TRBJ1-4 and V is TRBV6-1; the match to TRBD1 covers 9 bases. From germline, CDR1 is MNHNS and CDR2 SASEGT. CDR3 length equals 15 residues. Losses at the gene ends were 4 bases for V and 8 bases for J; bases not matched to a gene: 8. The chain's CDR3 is CASSGATGGDEKLFF. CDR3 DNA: TGTGCCAGCAGTGGAGCTACAGGGGGCGACGAAAAACTGTTTTTT.

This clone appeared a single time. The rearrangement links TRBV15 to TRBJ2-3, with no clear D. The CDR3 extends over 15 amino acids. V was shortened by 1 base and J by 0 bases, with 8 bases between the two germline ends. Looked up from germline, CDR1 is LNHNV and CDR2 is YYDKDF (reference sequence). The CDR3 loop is CATSRGAPSTDTQYF. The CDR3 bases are TGTGCCACCAGCAGAGGGGCCCCGAGCACAGATACGCAGTATTTT.

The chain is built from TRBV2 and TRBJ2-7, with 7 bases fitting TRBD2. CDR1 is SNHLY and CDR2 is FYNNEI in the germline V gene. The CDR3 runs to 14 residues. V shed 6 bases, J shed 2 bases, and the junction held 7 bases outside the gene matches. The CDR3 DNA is TGTGCCAGCAGCCTCGGACTAGGACCCTACGAGCAGTACTTC. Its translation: CASSLGLGPYEQYF.

The CDR3 DNA reads as TGTGCCAGCAGTTACCAGGATTCAACTAATGAAAAACTGTTTTTT. It codes for CASSYQDSTNEKLFF. The genes are TRBV25-1 and TRBJ1-4, with unresolved D. Germline loops: CDR1 MGHDK, CDR2 SYGVNS. The germline V and J ends were trimmed by 5 bases and 0 bases, with 10 bases remaining between them. The CDR3 has 15 amino acids.

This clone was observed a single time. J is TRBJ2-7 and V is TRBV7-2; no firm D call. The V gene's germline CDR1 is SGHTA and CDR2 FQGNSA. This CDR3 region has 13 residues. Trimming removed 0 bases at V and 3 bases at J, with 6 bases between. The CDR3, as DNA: TGTGCCAGCAGCTTAGCGCACAGCTACGAGCAGTACTTC. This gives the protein CASSLAHSYEQYF.

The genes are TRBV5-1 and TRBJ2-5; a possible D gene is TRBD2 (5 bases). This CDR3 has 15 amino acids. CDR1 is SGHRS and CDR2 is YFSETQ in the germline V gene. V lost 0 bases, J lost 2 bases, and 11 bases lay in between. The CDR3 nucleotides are TGCGCCAGCAGCTTGGAAGGGAGCCCACAAGAGACCCAGTACTTC. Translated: CASSLEGSPQETQYF.

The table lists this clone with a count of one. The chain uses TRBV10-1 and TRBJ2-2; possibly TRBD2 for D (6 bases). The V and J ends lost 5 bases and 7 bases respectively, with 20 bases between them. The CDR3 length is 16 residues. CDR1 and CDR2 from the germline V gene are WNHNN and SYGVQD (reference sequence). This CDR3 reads CASSINRLEGIGELFF. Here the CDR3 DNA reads TGCGCCAGCAGTATCAATCGACTAGAGGGGATCGGGGAGCTGTTTTTT.

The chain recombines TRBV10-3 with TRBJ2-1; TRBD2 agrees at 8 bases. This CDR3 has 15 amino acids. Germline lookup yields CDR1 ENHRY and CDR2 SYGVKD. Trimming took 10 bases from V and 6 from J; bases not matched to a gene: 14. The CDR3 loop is CATQTPGLGSNEQFF. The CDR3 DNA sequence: TGTGCCACCCAAACCCCGGGACTAGGATCCAATGAGCAGTTCTTC.

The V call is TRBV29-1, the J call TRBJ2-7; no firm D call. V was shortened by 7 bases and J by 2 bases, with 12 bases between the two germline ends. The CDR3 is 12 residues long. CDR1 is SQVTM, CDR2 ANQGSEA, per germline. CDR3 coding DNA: TGCAGCGCTGGCGGCAGGCCCTACGAGCAGTACTTC. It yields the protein CSAGGRPYEQYF.

The CDR3 sequence: CASSPGLSLDIQYF. CDR3 DNA: TGTGCCAGCAGCCCGGGACTTAGTTTGGACATTCAGTACTTC. V usage is TRBV9 and J usage is TRBJ2-4, with D perhaps TRBD2 (6 bases). CDR3 length equals 14 residues. Germline CDR1 reads SGDLS; CDR2 reads YYNGEE. Trimming removed 4 bases from V and 8 bases from J, with 16 bases in between.